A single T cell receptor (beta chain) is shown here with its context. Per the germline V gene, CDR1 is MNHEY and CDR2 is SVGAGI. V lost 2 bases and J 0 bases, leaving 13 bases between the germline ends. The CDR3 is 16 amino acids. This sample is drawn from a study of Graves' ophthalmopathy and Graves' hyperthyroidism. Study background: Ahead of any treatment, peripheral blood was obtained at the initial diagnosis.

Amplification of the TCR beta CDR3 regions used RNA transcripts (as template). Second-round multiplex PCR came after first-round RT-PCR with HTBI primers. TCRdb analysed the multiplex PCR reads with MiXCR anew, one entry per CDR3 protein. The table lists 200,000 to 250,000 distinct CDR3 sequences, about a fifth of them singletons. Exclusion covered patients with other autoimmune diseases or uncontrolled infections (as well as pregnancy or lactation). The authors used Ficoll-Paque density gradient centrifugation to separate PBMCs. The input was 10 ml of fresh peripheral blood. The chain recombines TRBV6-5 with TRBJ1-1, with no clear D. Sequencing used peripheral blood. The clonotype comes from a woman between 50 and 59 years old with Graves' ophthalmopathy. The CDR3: CASSYESRNMNTEAFF. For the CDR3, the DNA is TGTGCCAGCAGTTACGAATCACGGAACATGAACACTGAAGCTTTCTTT.